This T cell receptor (beta chain) was recorded in a study of cytomegalovirus exposure and HLA in healthy donors. Whole-study context: Later, an analysis reported that the approximately 120 validation repertoires had used the same platform as the roughly 680 first-cohort repertoires.

Study-level points and caveats: The listing of roughly 160 TCR beta chains classed them as cytomegalovirus-associated.

The donors were in the 120-subject validation cohort; that cohort was separate from the roughly 620-subject first cohort. Comments on this clone: Its cognate antigen is unknown.

Sequenced by immunoSEQ multiplex PCR; TCRdb stores in-frame clones only, minus some. Of some 170,000 clones listed, around 87% are singletons. After removal of 5 bases from V and 4 bases from J, the junction contained 10 bases not matched to a gene. Per the germline V gene, CDR1 is SGHTA and CDR2 is FQGNSA. The CDR3 runs to 17 residues. The sequenced sample consisted of PBMCs. The chain employs TRBV7-2 and TRBJ2-2; 10 nucleotides line up with TRBD2. The clonotype was recovered from a woman aged 30 to 39 in good health and CMV-seronegative. CDR3 in DNA: TGTGCCAGCAGCCCGACGGTAGCGGGGGGAACCACCGGGGAGCTGTTTTTT. It is translated as CASSPTVAGGTTGELFF.